The source of this T cell receptor beta chain is a study of cytomegalovirus exposure and HLA in healthy donors. V was shortened by 7 bases and J by 0 bases, with 10 bases between the two germline ends. The V gene's germline CDR1 is LGHNT and CDR2 FRNRAP. The CDR3 loop spans 15 amino acids. Measured with immunoSEQ multiplex PCR; TCRdb has only the in-frame clones, and not every one. The data contain some 140,000 clones, 80% to 90% of them singletons. The gene calls are TRBV12-5 and TRBJ1-6; D not certain. The source is a woman in her 30s in good health and CMV-seronegative. Sequenced input: PBMCs. The CDR3 DNA follows: TGTGCTAGTGCCCTACGGGACTCCTATAATTCACCCCTCCACTTT. Encoded protein: CASALRDSYNSPLHF.